Given below is one T cell receptor (beta chain) in context. Its antigen is currently unknown. This same CDR3 is encoded by further DNA sequences in the sample. The data derive from a study of cytomegalovirus exposure and HLA in healthy donors. Study observations and caveats: The study carried out a later analysis of TCR beta sequences. It associated some 18,000 of them with specific HLA alleles at a false discovery rate of 0.05. A later analysis found TCR association rates differed by HLA locus, highest for DRB1 and lowest for HLA-C. The authors later found HLA-associated TCR beta chains more clonally expanded than equally common others.

60 Vbeta and 13 Jbeta primers were used in PCR. Produced via immunoSEQ multiplex PCR; TCRdb's table is partial and in-frame only. Here the sample spans roughly 130,000 clones, under 80% being singletons. Trimming took off 4 bases at V and 6 bases at J, with 5 bases between the two ends. The length of the CDR3 is 11 residues. The germline gives CDR1 SNHLY, CDR2 FYNNEI. This receptor was taken from a man aged 18 to 30 in good health and CMV-seropositive. The sample comprised PBMCs. This chain connects TRBV2 to TRBJ2-3; no firm D call. DNA of the CDR3: TGTGCCAGCAGTGTGCAGGATACGCAGTATTTT. It translates to CASSVQDTQYF.